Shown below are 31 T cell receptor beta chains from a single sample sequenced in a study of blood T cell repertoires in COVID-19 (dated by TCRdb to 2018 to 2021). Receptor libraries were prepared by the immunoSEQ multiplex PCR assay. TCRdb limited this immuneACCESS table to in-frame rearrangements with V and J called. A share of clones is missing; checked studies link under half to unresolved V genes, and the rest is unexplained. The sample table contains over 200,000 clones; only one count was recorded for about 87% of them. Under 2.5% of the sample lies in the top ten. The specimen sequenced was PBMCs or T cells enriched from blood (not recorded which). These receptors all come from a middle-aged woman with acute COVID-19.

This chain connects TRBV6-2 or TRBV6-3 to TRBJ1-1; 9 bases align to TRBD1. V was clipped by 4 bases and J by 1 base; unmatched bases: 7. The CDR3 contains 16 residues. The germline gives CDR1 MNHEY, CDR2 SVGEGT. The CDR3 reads CASSFKQGAWNTEAFF. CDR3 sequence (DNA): TGTGCCAGCAGTTTTAAACAGGGGGCATGGAACACTGAAGCTTTCTTT.

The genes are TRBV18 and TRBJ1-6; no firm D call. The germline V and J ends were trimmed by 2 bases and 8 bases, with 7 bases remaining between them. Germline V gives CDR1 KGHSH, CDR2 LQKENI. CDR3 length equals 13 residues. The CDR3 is CASSPDLDSPLHF. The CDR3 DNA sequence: TGTGCCAGCTCACCAGACCTAGATTCACCCCTCCACTTT.

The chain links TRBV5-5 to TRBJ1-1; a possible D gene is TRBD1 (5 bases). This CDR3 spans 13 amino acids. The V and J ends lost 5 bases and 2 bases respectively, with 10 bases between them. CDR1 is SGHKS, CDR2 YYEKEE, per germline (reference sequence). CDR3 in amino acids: CASSLQANTEAFF. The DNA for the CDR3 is TGTGCCAGCAGTTTACAGGCTAACACTGAAGCTTTCTTT.

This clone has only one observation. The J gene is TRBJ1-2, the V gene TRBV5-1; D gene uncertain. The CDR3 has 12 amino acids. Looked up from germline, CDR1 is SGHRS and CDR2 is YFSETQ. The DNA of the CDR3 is TGCGCAAGACTTGATCTTAACTATGGCTACACCTTC. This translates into CARLDLNYGYTF. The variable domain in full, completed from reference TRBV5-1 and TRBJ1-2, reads KAGVTQTPRYLIKTRGQQVTLSCSPISGHRSVSWYQQTPGQGLQFLFEYFSETQRNKGNFPGRFSGRQFSNSRSEMNVSTLELGDSALYLCARLDLNYGYTFGSGTRLTVV.

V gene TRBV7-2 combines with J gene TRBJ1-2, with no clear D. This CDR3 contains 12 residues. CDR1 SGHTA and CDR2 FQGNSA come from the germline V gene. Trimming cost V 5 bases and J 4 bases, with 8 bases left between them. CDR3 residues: CASSPTGYGYTF. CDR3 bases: TGTGCCAGCAGCCCCACTGGCTATGGCTACACCTTC.

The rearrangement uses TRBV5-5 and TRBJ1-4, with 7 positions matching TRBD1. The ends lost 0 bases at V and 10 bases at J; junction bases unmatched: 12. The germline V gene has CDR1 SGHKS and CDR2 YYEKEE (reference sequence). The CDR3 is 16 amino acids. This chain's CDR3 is CASSLEQGRLPGKLFF. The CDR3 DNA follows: TGTGCCAGCAGCTTGGAACAGGGGCGGTTGCCTGGAAAACTGTTTTTT.

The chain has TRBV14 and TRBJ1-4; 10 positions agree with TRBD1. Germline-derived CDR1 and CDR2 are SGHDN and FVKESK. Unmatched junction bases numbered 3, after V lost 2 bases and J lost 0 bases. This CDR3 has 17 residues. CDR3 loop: CASSQQGQGTTNEKLFF. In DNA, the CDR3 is TGTGCCAGCAGCCAACAGGGACAGGGGACAACTAATGAAAAACTGTTTTTT.

CDR3 DNA sequence: TGCGCCAGCAGCTCCGATAGCGGGGGCCAAGAGACCCAGTACTTC. It translates to CASSSDSGGQETQYF. J is TRBJ2-5 and V is TRBV5-1; 9 bases match TRBD2. The germline CDR1 and CDR2 sequences are SGHRS and YFSETQ. V lost 3 bases, J lost 1 base, and 4 bases stayed unmatched. The CDR3 extends over 15 amino acids.

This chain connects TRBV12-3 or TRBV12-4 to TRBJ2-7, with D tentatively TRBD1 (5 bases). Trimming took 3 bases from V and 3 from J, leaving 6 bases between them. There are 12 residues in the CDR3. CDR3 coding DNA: TGTGCCAGCAGTTTTAGGGGCTACGAGCAGTACGTC. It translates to CASSFRGYEQYV.

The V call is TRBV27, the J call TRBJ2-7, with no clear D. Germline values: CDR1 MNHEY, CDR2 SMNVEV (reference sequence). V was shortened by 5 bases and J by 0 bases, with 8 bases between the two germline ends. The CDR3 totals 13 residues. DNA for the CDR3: TGTGCCAGCAGTCCCGCGGTCTCCTACGAGCAGTACTTC. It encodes CASSPAVSYEQYF.

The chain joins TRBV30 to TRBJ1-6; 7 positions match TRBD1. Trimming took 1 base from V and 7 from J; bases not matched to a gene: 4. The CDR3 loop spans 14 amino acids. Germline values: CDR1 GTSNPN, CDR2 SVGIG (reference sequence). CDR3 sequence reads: CAWSGRTGNSPLHF. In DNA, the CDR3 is TGTGCCTGGAGTGGAAGGACAGGCAATTCACCCCTCCACTTT.

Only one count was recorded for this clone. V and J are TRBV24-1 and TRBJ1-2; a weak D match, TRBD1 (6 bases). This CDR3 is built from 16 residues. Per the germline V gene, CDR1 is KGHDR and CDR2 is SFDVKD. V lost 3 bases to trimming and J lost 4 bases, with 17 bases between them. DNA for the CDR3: TGTGCCACCAGTGATGCGACCCTTGACAGGAGCTATGGCTACACCTTC. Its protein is CATSDATLDRSYGYTF.

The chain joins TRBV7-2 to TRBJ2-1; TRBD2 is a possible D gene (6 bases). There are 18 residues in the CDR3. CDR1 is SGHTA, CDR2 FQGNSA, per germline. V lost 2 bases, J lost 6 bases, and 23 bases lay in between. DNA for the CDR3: TGTGCCAGCAGCTTACGTTCCTTCGCGGGAACATTGGCCAATGAGCAGTTCTTC. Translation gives CASSLRSFAGTLANEQFF.

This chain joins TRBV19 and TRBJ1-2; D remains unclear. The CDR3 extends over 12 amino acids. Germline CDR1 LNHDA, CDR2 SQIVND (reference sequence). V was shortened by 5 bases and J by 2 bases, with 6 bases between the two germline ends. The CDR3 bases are TGTGCCAGTAGTCCCGGGAACTATGGCTACACCTTC. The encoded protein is CASSPGNYGYTF.

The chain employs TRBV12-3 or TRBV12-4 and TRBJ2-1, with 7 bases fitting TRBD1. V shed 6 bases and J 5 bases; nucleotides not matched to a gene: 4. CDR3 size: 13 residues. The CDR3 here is CASRQGQNNEQFF. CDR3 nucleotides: TGTGCCAGCAGGCAGGGACAGAACAATGAGCAGTTCTTC.

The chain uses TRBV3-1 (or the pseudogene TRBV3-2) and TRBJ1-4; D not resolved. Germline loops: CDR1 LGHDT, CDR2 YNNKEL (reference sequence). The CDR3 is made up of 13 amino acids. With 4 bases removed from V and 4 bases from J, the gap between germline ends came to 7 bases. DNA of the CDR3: TGTGCCAGCAGCCCCTCGGGTAATGAAAAACTGTTTTTT. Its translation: CASSPSGNEKLFF.

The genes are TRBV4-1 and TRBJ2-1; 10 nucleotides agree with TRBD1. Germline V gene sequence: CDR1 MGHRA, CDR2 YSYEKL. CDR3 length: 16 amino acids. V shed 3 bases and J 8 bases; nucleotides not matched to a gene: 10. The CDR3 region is CASSHPTGGTDDEQFF. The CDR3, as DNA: TGCGCCAGCAGCCACCCGACAGGGGGCACGGACGATGAGCAGTTCTTC.

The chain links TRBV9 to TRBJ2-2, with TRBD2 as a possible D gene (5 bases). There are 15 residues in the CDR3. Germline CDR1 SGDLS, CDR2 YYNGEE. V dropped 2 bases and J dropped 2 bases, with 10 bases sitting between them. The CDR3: CASSVRAVNTGELFF. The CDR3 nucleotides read TGTGCCAGCAGCGTTAGAGCGGTCAACACCGGGGAGCTGTTTTTT.

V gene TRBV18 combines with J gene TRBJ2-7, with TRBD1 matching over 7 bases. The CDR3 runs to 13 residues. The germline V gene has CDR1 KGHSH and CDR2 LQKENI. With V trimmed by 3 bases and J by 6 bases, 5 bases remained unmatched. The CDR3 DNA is TGTGCCAGCTCACCTAGACAGGGTGCCGAGCAGTACGTC. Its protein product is CASSPRQGAEQYV.

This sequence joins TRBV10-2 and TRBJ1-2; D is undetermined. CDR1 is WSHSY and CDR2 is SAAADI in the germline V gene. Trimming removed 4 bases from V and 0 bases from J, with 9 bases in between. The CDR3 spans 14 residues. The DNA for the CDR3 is TGCGCCAGCAGTGCAATTACAGCTAACTATGGCTACACCTTC. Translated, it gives CASSAITANYGYTF.

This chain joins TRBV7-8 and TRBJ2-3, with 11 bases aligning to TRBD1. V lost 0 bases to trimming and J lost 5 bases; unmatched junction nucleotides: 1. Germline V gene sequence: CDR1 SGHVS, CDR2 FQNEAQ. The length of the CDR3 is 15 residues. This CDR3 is CASSLADRGQDTQYF. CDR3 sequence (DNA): TGTGCCAGCAGCTTAGCGGACAGGGGGCAAGATACGCAGTATTTT.

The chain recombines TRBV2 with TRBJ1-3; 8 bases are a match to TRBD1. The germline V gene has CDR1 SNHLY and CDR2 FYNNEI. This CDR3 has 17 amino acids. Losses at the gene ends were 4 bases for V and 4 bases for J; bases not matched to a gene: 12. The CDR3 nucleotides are TGTGCCAGCAGTGTTGGGTATCCCGGGACAGGCGGAAACACCATATATTTT. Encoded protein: CASSVGYPGTGGNTIYF.

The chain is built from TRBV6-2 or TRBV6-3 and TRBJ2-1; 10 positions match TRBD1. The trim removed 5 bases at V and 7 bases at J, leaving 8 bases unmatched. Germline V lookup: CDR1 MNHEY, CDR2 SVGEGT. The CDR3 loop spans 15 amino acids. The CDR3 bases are TGTGCCAGCAGTAAGGGTGGGACAGGGGTGAATGAGCAGTTCTTC. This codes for CASSKGGTGVNEQFF.

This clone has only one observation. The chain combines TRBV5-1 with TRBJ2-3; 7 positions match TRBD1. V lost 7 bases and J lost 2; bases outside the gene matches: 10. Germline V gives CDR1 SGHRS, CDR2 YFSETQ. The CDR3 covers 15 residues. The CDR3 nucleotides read TGCGCCAGCGGGAACAGGGGTAGCAACACAGATACGCAGTATTTT. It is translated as CASGNRGSNTDTQYF.

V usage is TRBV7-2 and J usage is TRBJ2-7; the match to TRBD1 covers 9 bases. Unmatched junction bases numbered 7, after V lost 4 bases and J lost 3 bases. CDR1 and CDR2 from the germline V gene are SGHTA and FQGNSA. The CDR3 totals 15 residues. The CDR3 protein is CASSSPGQGGYEQYF. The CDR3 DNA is TGTGCCAGCAGCTCCCCGGGACAGGGAGGCTACGAGCAGTACTTC.

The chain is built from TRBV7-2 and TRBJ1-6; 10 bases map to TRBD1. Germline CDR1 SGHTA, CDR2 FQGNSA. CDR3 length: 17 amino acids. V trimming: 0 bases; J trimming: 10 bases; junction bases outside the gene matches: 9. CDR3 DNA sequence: TGTGCCAGCAGCTTAGCACCACCGGGACAGGGGTGGTCACCCCTCCACTTT. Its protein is CASSLAPPGQGWSPLHF.

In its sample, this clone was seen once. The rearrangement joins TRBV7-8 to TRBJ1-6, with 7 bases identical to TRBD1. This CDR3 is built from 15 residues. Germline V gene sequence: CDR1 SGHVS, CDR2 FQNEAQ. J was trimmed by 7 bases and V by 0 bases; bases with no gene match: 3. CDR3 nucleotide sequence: TGTGCCAGCAGCTTAGCGACAGGGTCCAATTCACCCCTCCACTTT. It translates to CASSLATGSNSPLHF.

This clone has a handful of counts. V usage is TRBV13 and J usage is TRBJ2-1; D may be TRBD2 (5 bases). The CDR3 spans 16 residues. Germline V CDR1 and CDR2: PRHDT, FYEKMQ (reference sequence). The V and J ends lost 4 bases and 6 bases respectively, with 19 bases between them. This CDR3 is CASSWPRGSPGNEQFF. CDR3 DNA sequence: TGTGCCAGCAGCTGGCCCCGGGGTAGTCCTGGCAATGAGCAGTTCTTC. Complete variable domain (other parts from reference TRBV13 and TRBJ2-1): AAGVIQSPRHLIKEKRETATLKCYPIPRHDTVYWYQQGPGQDPQFLISFYEKMQSDKGSIPDRFSAQQFSDYHSELNMSSLELGDSALYFCASSWPRGSPGNEQFFGPGTRLTVL.

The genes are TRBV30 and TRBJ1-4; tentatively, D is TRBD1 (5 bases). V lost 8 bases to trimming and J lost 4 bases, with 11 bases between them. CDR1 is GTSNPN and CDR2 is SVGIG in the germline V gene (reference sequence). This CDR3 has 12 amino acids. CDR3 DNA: TGTGCCCTTGGACATTATAATGAAAAACTGTTTTTT. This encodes CALGHYNEKLFF.

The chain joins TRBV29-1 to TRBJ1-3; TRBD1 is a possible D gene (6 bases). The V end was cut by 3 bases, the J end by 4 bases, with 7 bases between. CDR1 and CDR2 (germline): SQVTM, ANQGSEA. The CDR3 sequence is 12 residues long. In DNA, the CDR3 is TGCAGCGTTGATACAGGGGGAAACACCATATATTTT. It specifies CSVDTGGNTIYF.

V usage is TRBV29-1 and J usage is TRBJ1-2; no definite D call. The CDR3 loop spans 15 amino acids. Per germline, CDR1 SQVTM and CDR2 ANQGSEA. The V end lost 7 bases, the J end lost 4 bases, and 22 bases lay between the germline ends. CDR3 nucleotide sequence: TGCAGCGCTGGGAGTAGGGCGACTAGCGGCTATGGCTACACCTTC. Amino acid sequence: CSAGSRATSGYGYTF.